One sample yielded the 31 T cell receptor beta chains listed below, sequenced in a study of T cell responses to AZD1222 COVID-19 vaccine. Sequenced by immunoSEQ multiplex PCR; TCRdb stores in-frame clones only, minus some. The data show approximately 100,000 clones, with 88% seen just once and roughly 13% held by the top ten. The starting material was peripheral blood, obtained on day 0 of MenACWY control vaccination. These receptors originate from an adult in good health.

This chain links TRBV4-1 with TRBJ1-2; D not resolved. The CDR3 contains 14 residues. V lost 0 bases and J lost 5, with 10 bases in between. Germline V gene data show CDR1 as MGHRA and CDR2 as YSYEKL. Written as DNA, the CDR3 is TGCGCCAGCAGCCAAGACCCTACAACTTATGGCTACACCTTC. Translated, it gives CASSQDPTTYGYTF.

This chain links TRBV12-3 or TRBV12-4 with TRBJ1-2, with TRBD1 identical over 7 bases. CDR3 length: 13 amino acids. V lost 3 bases and J lost 8; bases outside the gene matches: 6. The CDR3 DNA follows: TGTGCCAGCAGTTTGGAGGGGGCTACAGGCTACACCTTC. Amino acid sequence: CASSLEGATGYTF.

The chain is built from TRBV28 and TRBJ1-5; no clear D gene. The CDR3 spans 13 residues. V lost 3 bases to trimming and J lost 7 bases, with 10 bases between them. Per germline, CDR1 MDHEN and CDR2 SYDVKM. The chain's CDR3 is CASSFRAGQPQHF. CDR3 nucleotides: TGTGCCAGCAGTTTTAGGGCGGGGCAGCCCCAGCATTTT.

The V call is TRBV7-8, the J call TRBJ2-1; D not certain. Germline lookup yields CDR1 SGHVS and CDR2 FQNEAQ. The V and J ends lost 1 base and 3 bases respectively, with 10 bases between them. The CDR3 is 15 residues long. In DNA form, the CDR3 reads TGTGCCAGCAGCTTAGTCGTTCAGGTCTACAATGAGCAGTTCTTC. This gives the protein CASSLVVQVYNEQFF.

The rearrangement uses TRBV28 and TRBJ2-5; D is uncertain. With 5 bases removed from V and 4 bases from J, the gap between germline ends came to 5 bases. This CDR3 region has 11 residues. Germline CDR1 is MDHEN and CDR2 is SYDVKM. The CDR3 spells CASSTVETQYF. DNA of the CDR3: TGTGCCAGCAGTACTGTAGAGACCCAGTACTTC.

The V and J genes are TRBV6-5 and TRBJ1-1; 7 bases map to TRBD1. Germline values: CDR1 MNHEY, CDR2 SVGAGI. The CDR3 runs to 14 residues. V lost 6 bases to trimming and J lost 10 bases; unmatched junction nucleotides: 14. The CDR3 sequence is CASRSVTGSKLAFF. CDR3 bases: TGTGCCAGCAGGTCCGTGACAGGGTCGAAGTTAGCTTTCTTT.

This clone was recorded a few times. As DNA, the CDR3 is TGCAGCGTTGCGGAGGGAGGAAGCAATCAGCCCCAGCATTTT. Translation: CSVAEGGSNQPQHF. This chain joins TRBV29-1 and TRBJ1-5; D gene ambiguous. This CDR3 contains 14 residues. The ends were cut back, 4 bases at V and 1 base at J, with 11 bases in the middle. Per the germline V gene, CDR1 is SQVTM and CDR2 is ANQGSEA.

This chain links TRBV2 with TRBJ1-5; a weak D match, TRBD1 (6 bases). This CDR3 spans 13 amino acids. Per the germline V gene, CDR1 is SNHLY and CDR2 is FYNNEI. V gave up 3 bases and J gave up 9 bases, with 12 bases separating them. CDR3 sequence: CASSELGGRPQHF. Here the CDR3 DNA reads TGTGCCAGCAGTGAGTTAGGGGGTCGGCCCCAGCATTTT.

The chain joins TRBV19 to TRBJ1-1, with D possibly TRBD1 on 5 matching bases. The CDR3 has 11 amino acids. Germline loops: CDR1 LNHDA, CDR2 SQIVND (reference sequence). DNA for the CDR3: TGTGCGACCTTTCGGGACCTTGAAGCTTTCTTT. Amino acid sequence: CATFRDLEAFF.

The gene calls are TRBV19 and TRBJ1-1; the D is unclear. CDR1 is LNHDA and CDR2 is SQIVND in the germline V gene (reference sequence). There are 15 residues in the CDR3. V lost 5 bases and J lost 3, with 16 bases in between. Here the CDR3 reads CASSEAAFGHTEAFF. The CDR3 region has the DNA TGTGCCAGTAGTGAAGCAGCTTTCGGCCACACTGAAGCTTTCTTT.

The table lists this clone with a few counts. The chain couples TRBV30 to TRBJ1-4; tentatively, D is TRBD1 (5 bases). The CDR3 extends over 13 amino acids. Trimming removed 4 bases at V and 5 bases at J, with 11 bases between. The V gene's germline CDR1 is GTSNPN and CDR2 SVGIG (reference sequence). The CDR3 loop is CAWTKGPNEKLFF. The CDR3 DNA reads TGTGCCTGGACTAAGGGGCCCAATGAAAAACTGTTTTTT.

This clone appeared once. The chain joins TRBV7-9 to TRBJ2-1; the D is unclear. V was trimmed by 4 bases and J by 5 bases, leaving 21 bases between them. The CDR3 is 17 amino acids. The germline CDR1 and CDR2 sequences are SEHNR and FQNEAQ (reference sequence). The CDR3 loop reads CASSSMAVVVANNEQFF. CDR3 bases: TGTGCCAGCAGCTCTATGGCGGTCGTAGTGGCGAACAATGAGCAGTTCTTC.

The chain couples TRBV14 to TRBJ1-2; TRBD1 is a possible D gene (5 bases). V was cut by 0 bases and J by 4 bases, with 12 bases left in between. This CDR3 spans 15 amino acids. The germline V gene encodes CDR1 SGHDN and CDR2 FVKESK. The CDR3 DNA follows: TGTGCCAGCAGCCAAGATCTTGGGGGACCCTATGGCTACACCTTC. Amino acid sequence: CASSQDLGGPYGYTF.

This clone was found once. This chain links TRBV14 with TRBJ2-1; possibly TRBD1 or TRBD2 for D (5 bases each). Trimming pared 6 bases from V and 7 bases from J, leaving 19 bases between. Germline V gives CDR1 SGHDN, CDR2 FVKESK. The CDR3 is 15 amino acids. CDR3 protein: CASSPVRDGRNEQFF. CDR3 coding DNA: TGTGCCAGCAGTCCGGTCAGGGACGGCCGGAATGAGCAGTTCTTC.

The table lists this clone with many counts. V gene TRBV4-3 combines with J gene TRBJ2-7, with D perhaps TRBD2 (5 bases). Germline CDR1 LGHNA, CDR2 YSLEER. This CDR3 contains 16 residues. Trimming shortened V by 3 bases and J by 2 bases, and 17 bases separated the two germline ends. CDR3 in amino acids: CASSQDLASLAYEQYF. The CDR3 nucleotides read TGCGCCAGCAGCCAGGATCTAGCCTCCCTCGCCTACGAGCAGTACTTC.

The V and J genes are TRBV4-2 and TRBJ1-4; D perhaps matches TRBD1 (5 bases). CDR3 length: 15 amino acids. V lost 5 bases and J 7 bases, leaving 17 bases between the germline ends. Germline V gene sequence: CDR1 LGHNA, CDR2 YNFKEQ. The CDR3 region is CASSEAGSEGEKLFF. The CDR3 DNA sequence: TGTGCCAGCAGCGAAGCAGGGAGTGAAGGTGAAAAACTGTTTTTT.

V usage is TRBV5-1 and J usage is TRBJ1-3; D possibly corresponds to TRBD1 (6 bases). Germline V gene data show CDR1 as SGHRS and CDR2 as YFSETQ. The CDR3 contains 15 residues. V lost 0 bases to trimming and J lost 2 bases, with 9 bases between them. DNA of the CDR3: TGCGCCAGCAGCTTGGCCGCAGGGGCTGGAAACACCATATATTTT. It specifies CASSLAAGAGNTIYF.

This rearrangement joins TRBV2 to TRBJ1-2; tentative D call: TRBD1 (5 bases). Trimming removed 7 bases from V and 5 bases from J, with 20 bases in between. Germline V gene lookup returns CDR1 SNHLY and CDR2 FYNNEI. CDR3 length: 15 residues. The CDR3: CASNLGVQGLYGYTF. CDR3 nucleotide sequence: TGTGCCAGCAACCTTGGAGTGCAGGGCCTTTATGGCTACACCTTC.

The J gene is TRBJ1-2, the V gene TRBV9, with D unclear. CDR3 size: 13 residues. Trimming stripped 0 bases from V and 2 bases from J, with 5 bases between. Per the germline V gene, CDR1 is SGDLS and CDR2 is YYNGEE. CDR3 loop: CASSVEPNYGYTF. The CDR3 nucleotides are TGTGCCAGCAGCGTAGAACCAAACTATGGCTACACCTTC.

The V call is TRBV27, the J call TRBJ2-1; TRBD2 aligns across 8 bases. Trimming took 5 bases from V and 6 from J; bases not matched to a gene: 12. Germline V gene lookup returns CDR1 MNHEY and CDR2 SMNVEV (reference sequence). The CDR3 runs 16 residues. This chain's CDR3 is CASSPRGLAASNEQFF. CDR3 nucleotides: TGTGCCAGCAGTCCACGAGGACTAGCTGCCAGCAATGAGCAGTTCTTC.

This sequence joins TRBV7-6 and TRBJ1-5, with D perhaps TRBD1 (6 bases). The germline V and J ends were trimmed by 2 bases and 4 bases, with 15 bases remaining between them. CDR1 is SGHVS and CDR2 is FNYEAQ in the germline V gene. The CDR3 is made up of 16 amino acids. This CDR3 is CASSLNVGDTNQPQHF. The CDR3 nucleotides read TGTGCCAGCAGCTTAAATGTAGGGGACACAAATCAGCCCCAGCATTTT.

The V call is TRBV28, the J call TRBJ1-2; D might be TRBD1 (5 bases). The CDR3 has 11 residues. V was trimmed by 11 bases and J by 1 base, leaving 8 bases between them. CDR1 and CDR2 from the germline V gene are MDHEN and SYDVKM. The CDR3 sequence is CAGGGNYGYTF. The CDR3 DNA reads as TGTGCCGGGGGAGGTAACTATGGCTACACCTTC.

The chain recombines TRBV7-9 with TRBJ2-2; D gene unclear. From germline, CDR1 is SEHNR and CDR2 FQNEAQ (reference sequence). The CDR3 has 10 residues. In DNA form, the CDR3 reads TGTGTCGGATCCACCGGGGAGCTGTTTTTT. Its protein is CVGSTGELFF.

The V and J genes are TRBV9 and TRBJ2-5; 12 bases are a match to TRBD2. The CDR3 has 16 amino acids. The germline gives CDR1 SGDLS, CDR2 YYNGEE. V gave up 2 bases and J gave up 4 bases; unmatched junction bases: 6. CDR3 nucleotide sequence: TGTGCCAGCAGCGTTGCCGGACTAGCGGGAAGAGAGACCCAGTACTTC. Protein product: CASSVAGLAGRETQYF.

The chain couples TRBV19 to TRBJ1-1; D perhaps matches TRBD1 (5 bases). CDR3 size: 12 residues. Germline-derived CDR1 and CDR2 are LNHDA and SQIVND (reference sequence). DNA for the CDR3: TGTGCTACAACCCAGGGGAACACTGAAGCTTTCTTT. It translates to CATTQGNTEAFF.

V and J are TRBV3-1 (or the pseudogene TRBV3-2) and TRBJ2-3, with 7 bases that match TRBD2. V shed 0 bases and J 3 bases; nucleotides not matched to a gene: 6. The germline CDR1 and CDR2 sequences are LGHDT and YNNKEL (reference sequence). This CDR3 has 16 amino acids. The CDR3 bases are TGTGCCAGCAGCCAAGAAAGCGCGCGGGGGACAGATACGCAGTATTTT. Its translation: CASSQESARGTDTQYF.

The chain recombines TRBV2 with TRBJ1-1; D might be TRBD1 (5 bases). The V end was cut by 7 bases, the J end by 1 base, with 13 bases between. Germline-derived CDR1 and CDR2 are SNHLY and FYNNEI. The CDR3 spans 14 residues. The CDR3 bases are TGTGCCAGCATTCGAGAGACAGAGAACACTGAAGCTTTCTTT. Translating gives CASIRETENTEAFF.

The CDR3 loop reads CASSPISYEQYF. The CDR3 nucleotides are TGTGCCAGCTCACCCATTTCCTACGAGCAGTACTTC. The V and J genes are TRBV18 and TRBJ2-7; D unresolved. There are 12 residues in the CDR3. V shed 3 bases and J shed 1 base, with 4 bases lying between them. Germline V gene sequence: CDR1 KGHSH, CDR2 LQKENI.

A single count supports this clone. The CDR3 DNA reads as TGTGCCAGCAGTTCGATCGGCGGCGGACGCTATGGCTACACCTTC. It yields the protein CASSSIGGGRYGYTF. V usage is TRBV27 and J usage is TRBJ1-2; D is uncertain. The germline gives CDR1 MNHEY, CDR2 SMNVEV (reference sequence). The ends were cut back, 4 bases at V and 4 bases at J, with 16 bases in the middle. The CDR3 covers 15 residues.

This clone was seen once. The gene calls are TRBV3-1 (or the pseudogene TRBV3-2) and TRBJ1-1; 7 nucleotides line up with TRBD1. CDR3 length equals 15 residues. J lost 5 bases, V lost 4 bases, and 10 bases had no gene match. Germline CDR1 LGHDT, CDR2 YNNKEL (reference sequence). The CDR3: CASSPLLTGQTEAFF. Here the CDR3 DNA reads TGTGCCAGCAGCCCTCTACTGACAGGGCAGACTGAAGCTTTCTTT.

V usage is TRBV29-1 and J usage is TRBJ2-3; D remains unclear. CDR3 length: 14 residues. Deletions cut 4 bases from V and 2 bases from J, with 13 bases between. Germline CDR1 and CDR2: SQVTM and ANQGSEA. Written as DNA, the CDR3 is TGCAGCGTTGGGAGCGAAGGGCTCACAGATACGCAGTATTTT. Amino acid sequence: CSVGSEGLTDTQYF.